This T cell receptor (beta chain) was recovered during a study of shared clonotypes between healthy human individuals. Across the study: For every donor, three CD4 naive, three CD4 memory, two CD8 naive and one CD8 memory plates were used.

Trimming cost V 2 bases and J 4 bases, with 10 bases left between them. Germline V lookup: CDR1 KGHSH, CDR2 LQKENI. The CDR3 covers 14 residues. CD4+ cells yielded CD45RA+ naive and CD45RA-negative memory subsets. Profiled with immunoSEQ multiplex PCR; TCRdb holds only in-frame clones, not every one. The sample lists over a million clones, 96% occurring once. This clone has just one count. The chain joins TRBV18 to TRBJ2-3, with D possibly matching TRBD2 (5 bases). Sequencing input: naive CD4+ T cells sorted from blood. Subset described: CD45RA+ positively selected. This TCR derives from a man between 25 and 39 years old in good health. For the CDR3, the DNA is TGTGCCAGCTCACCAGCTTCGAGGGCAGATACGCAGTATTTT. Translation: CASSPASRADTQYF.